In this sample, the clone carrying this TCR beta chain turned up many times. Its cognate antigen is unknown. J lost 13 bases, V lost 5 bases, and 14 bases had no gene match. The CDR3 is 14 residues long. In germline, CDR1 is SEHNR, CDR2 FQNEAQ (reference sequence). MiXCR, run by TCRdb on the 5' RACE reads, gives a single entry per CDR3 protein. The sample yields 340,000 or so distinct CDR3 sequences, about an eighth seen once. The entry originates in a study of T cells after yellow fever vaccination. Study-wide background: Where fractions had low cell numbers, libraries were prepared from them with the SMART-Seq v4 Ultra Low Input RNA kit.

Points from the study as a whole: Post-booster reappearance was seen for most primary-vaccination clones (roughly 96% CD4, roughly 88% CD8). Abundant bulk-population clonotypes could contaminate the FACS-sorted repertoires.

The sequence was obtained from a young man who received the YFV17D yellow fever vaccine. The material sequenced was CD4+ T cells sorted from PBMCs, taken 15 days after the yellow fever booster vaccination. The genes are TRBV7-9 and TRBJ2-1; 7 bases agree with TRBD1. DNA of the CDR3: TGTGCCAGCAGCCCGAGCCCGGACAGGCTGGTACAGTTCTTC. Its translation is CASSPSPDRLVQFF.